Here is one TCR beta chain with its context. The data derive from a study of T cell changes during pregnancy in multiple sclerosis. Profiled with immunoSEQ multiplex PCR; TCRdb holds only in-frame clones, not every one. This sample has about 28,000 clones, with about 90% found just once. This CDR3 is 13 amino acids long. Per germline, CDR1 SGHRS and CDR2 YFSETQ. The ends were cut back, 0 bases at V and 8 bases at J, with 8 bases in the middle. Sequencing used peripheral blood, obtained in the first trimester of pregnancy. This chain uses TRBV5-1 with TRBJ2-2; no definite D call. The clonotype originates from a female donor in good health, enrolled as a control in a pregnancy study. The CDR3 DNA is TGCGCCAGCAGCTTGGACACCGAAGGGGAGCTGTTTTTT. Translated: CASSLDTEGELFF.